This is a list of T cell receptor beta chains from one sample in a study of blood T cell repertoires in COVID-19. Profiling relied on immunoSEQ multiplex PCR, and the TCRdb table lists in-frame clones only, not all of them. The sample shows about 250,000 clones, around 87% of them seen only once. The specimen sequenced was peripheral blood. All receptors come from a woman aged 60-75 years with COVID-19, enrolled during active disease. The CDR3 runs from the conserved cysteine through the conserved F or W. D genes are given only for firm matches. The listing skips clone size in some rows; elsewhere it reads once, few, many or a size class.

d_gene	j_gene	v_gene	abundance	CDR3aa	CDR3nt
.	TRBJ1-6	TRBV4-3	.	CASSQDWQGWNSPLHF	TGCGCCAGCAGCCAAGATTGGCAGGGTTGGAATTCACCCCTCCACTTT
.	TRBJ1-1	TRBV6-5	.	CASSYGGIRSNTEAFF	TGTGCCAGCAGTTATGGGGGGATCAGGTCCAACACTGAAGCTTTCTTT
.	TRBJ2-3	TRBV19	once	CASSVSPGADTQYF	TGTGCCAGTAGTGTTTCTCCGGGTGCAGATACGCAGTATTTT
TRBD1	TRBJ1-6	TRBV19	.	CASSIDQGGSPLHF	TGTGCCAGTAGTATAGATCAGGGGGGCTCACCCCTCCACTTT
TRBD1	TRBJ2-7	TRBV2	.	CASCVATGKYEQYF	TGTGCCAGCTGCGTAGCGACAGGGAAATACGAGCAGTACTTC
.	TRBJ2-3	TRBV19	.	CASRESTDTQYF	TGTGCCAGTAGGGAGAGCACAGATACGCAGTATTTT
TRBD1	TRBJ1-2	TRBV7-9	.	CASSDRVDYGYTF	TGTGCCAGCAGCGACAGGGTTGACTATGGCTACACCTTC
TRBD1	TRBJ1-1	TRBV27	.	CASSYQGANTEAFF	TGTGCCAGCAGCTATCAGGGGGCTAACACTGAAGCTTTCTTT
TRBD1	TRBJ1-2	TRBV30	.	CAWSVSWDRNDYGYTF	TGTGCCTGGAGTGTCTCCTGGGACAGGAACGACTATGGCTACACCTTC
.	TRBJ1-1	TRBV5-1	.	CASSDGSQGVAEAFF	TGCGCCAGCAGCGACGGGTCACAGGGAGTCGCTGAAGCTTTCTTT
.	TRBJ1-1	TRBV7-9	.	CASSLRLAGELSLHTEAFF	TGTGCCAGCAGCCTCCGGTTGGCAGGGGAGCTCAGCCTCCACACTGAAGCTTTCTTT
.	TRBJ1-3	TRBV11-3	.	CASSRTDSGNTIYF	TGTGCCAGCAGCCGTACAGACTCTGGAAACACCATATATTTT
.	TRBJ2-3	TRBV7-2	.	CASSQRGLLATYF	TGTGCCAGCAGCCAAAGAGGTCTGCTAGCTACGTATTTT
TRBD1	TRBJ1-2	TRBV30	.	CAWSLLGQAVSGYTF	TGTGCCTGGAGTCTTCTCGGACAGGCGGTATCTGGCTACACCTTC
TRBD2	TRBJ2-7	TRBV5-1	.	CASSLLLAGGRGSYEQYF	TGCGCCAGCAGCTTGTTACTAGCGGGGGGCCGCGGCTCCTACGAGCAGTACTTC
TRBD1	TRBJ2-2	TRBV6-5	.	CASSYSWTGRTGELFF	TGTGCCAGCAGTTACTCATGGACAGGGAGGACCGGGGAGCTGTTTTTT
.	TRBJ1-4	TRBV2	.	CASRLKGTGGGEKLFF	TGTGCCAGCAGACTGAAGGGAACGGGGGGAGGTGAAAAACTGTTTTTT
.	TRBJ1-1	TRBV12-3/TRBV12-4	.	CASRAFTEAFF	TGTGCCAGCAGAGCTTTCACTGAAGCTTTCTTT
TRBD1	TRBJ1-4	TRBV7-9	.	CASRLQGLEKLFF	TGTGCCAGCAGATTACAGGGGTTGGAAAAACTGTTTTTT
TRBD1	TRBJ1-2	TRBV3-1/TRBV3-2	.	CASSPDWGGGQGIGYTF	TGTGCCAGCAGCCCGGATTGGGGTGGGGGACAGGGGATCGGCTACACCTTC
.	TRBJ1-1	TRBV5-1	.	CASSLAPGENTEAFF	TGCGCCAGCAGCTTGGCCCCAGGTGAGAACACTGAAGCTTTCTTT
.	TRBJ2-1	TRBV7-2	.	CASSFGPTEGFF	TGTGCCAGCAGCTTCGGTCCTACGGAGGGGTTCTTC
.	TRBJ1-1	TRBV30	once	CAWSVLQGKTEAFF	TGTGCCTGGAGTGTACTCCAGGGAAAAACTGAAGCTTTCTTT
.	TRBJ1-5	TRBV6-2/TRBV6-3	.	CASSYSGGGGVQPQHF	TGTGCCAGCAGTTACTCAGGCGGGGGGGGCGTTCAGCCCCAGCATTTT
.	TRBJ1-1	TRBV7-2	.	CASSQGPGRTEAFF	TGTGCCAGCAGCCAGGGGCCGGGAAGGACTGAAGCTTTCTTT
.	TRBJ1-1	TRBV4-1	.	CASSPILAGTEAFF	TGCGCCAGCAGCCCGATCCTAGCGGGCACTGAAGCTTTCTTT
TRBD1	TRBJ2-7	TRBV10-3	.	CASGQVPYEQYF	TGTGCCAGCGGACAGGTTCCCTACGAGCAGTACTTC
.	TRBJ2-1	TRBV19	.	CASSMGAGKGEQFF	TGTGCCAGTAGTATGGGGGCAGGGAAAGGTGAGCAGTTCTTC
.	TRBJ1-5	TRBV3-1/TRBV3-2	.	CASSQGRNNQPQHF	TGTGCCAGCAGCCAAGGCAGGAACAATCAGCCCCAGCATTTT
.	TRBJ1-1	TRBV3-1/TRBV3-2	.	CASSDTSNTEAFF	TGTGCCAGCAGCGACACTTCGAACACTGAAGCTTTCTTT
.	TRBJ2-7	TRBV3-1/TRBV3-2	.	CASSQVANSYEQYF	TGTGCCAGCAGCCAAGTGGCCAACTCCTACGAGCAGTACTTC
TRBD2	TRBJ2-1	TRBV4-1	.	CASTSGYNEQFF	TGCGCCAGCACTAGCGGATACAATGAGCAGTTCTTC
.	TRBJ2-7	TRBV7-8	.	CVSSPRAGAFYEQYF	TGTGTCAGCAGCCCGCGGGCGGGGGCTTTCTACGAGCAGTACTTC
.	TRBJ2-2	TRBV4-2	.	CASSQGPAQGLPGELFF	TGTGCCAGCAGCCAAGGGCCCGCTCAGGGACTGCCGGGGGAGCTGTTTTTT
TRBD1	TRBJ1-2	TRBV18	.	CASSQTPGQGPYGYTF	TGTGCCAGCTCACAAACCCCGGGACAGGGGCCCTATGGCTACACCTTC
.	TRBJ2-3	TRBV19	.	CASSIISQGTDTQYF	TGTGCCAGTAGTATAATCTCGCAGGGGACAGATACGCAGTATTTT